This is a list of T cell receptor beta chains from one sample in a study of blood T cell repertoires in COVID-19. The repertoire was sequenced with immunoSEQ multiplex PCR; TCRdb's copy has only in-frame clones and lacks some. The sample consists of about 150,000 clones, approximately 86% of them appearing once. The sample comprised peripheral blood. The receptors originated from a man in his fifties or sixties with active or convalescent COVID-19. CDR3s leave out the opening cysteine and the closing phenylalanine or tryptophan.

CDR3aa | j_gene | v_gene
ASSQGGLLTYEQY | TRBJ2-7 | TRBV5-1
ASSLGTGARGYTEAF | TRBJ1-1 | TRBV6-6
ASYSGGSMNTEAF | TRBJ1-1 | TRBV5-1
ATSGSTGTGTRDTQY | TRBJ2-3 | TRBV24-1
ASSSGPGRSQY | TRBJ2-3 | TRBV7-9
ASSLDVGGPRETQY | TRBJ2-5 | TRBV7-3
AFGRNGYT | TRBJ1-2 | TRBV30
ASSQDYYSPLH | TRBJ1-6 | TRBV4-1
ASSGTARANTGELF | TRBJ2-2 | TRBV5-1
ASSITGEDQPQH | TRBJ1-5 | TRBV19
ASSQKTPRGLLSSYEQY | TRBJ2-7 | TRBV5-1